These 5 T cell receptor beta chains were all obtained from the same sample, sequenced in a study of CD8+ T cells in alopecia areata. TCR sequencing used cDNA made by reverse transcription of extracted RNA. TCRdb's copy holds only in-frame clones and misses some; the assay was immunoSEQ multiplex PCR. The sample shows 80,000 or so clones, approximately 66% of them seen only once. Treatment indicated: oral pan-JAK inhibitor, 5-10 mg twice daily. This specimen was CD8+ T cells sorted from blood, taken at week 24, from a patient treated with tofacitinib. The receptors were gathered from a human donor with alopecia areata.

The gene calls are TRBV19 and TRBJ2-2; D gene uncertain. Looked up from germline, CDR1 is LNHDA and CDR2 is SQIVND (reference sequence). Trimming removed 6 bases from V and 5 bases from J, with 10 bases in between. The CDR3 has 13 amino acids. CDR3 nucleotides: TGTGCCAGTAGCCTTACAAGGACCGGGGAGCTGTTTTTT. Residues: CASSLTRTGELFF. Based on the CDR3 plus reference TRBV19 and TRBJ2-2, the full variable domain is DGGITQSPKYLFRKEGQNVTLSCEQNLNHDAMYWYRQDPGQGLRLIYYSQIVNDFQKGDIAEGYSVSREKKESFPLTVTSAQKNPTAFYLCASSLTRTGELFFGEGSRLTVL.

The chain couples TRBV4-3 to TRBJ2-2, with 8 bases matching TRBD1. This CDR3 spans 17 amino acids. Unmatched junction bases numbered 14, after V lost 4 bases and J lost 7 bases. Germline lookup yields CDR1 LGHNA and CDR2 YSLEER. CDR3 bases: TGCGCCAGCAGCCCCGAAGTGACAGGGGTATTAGGCGGGGAGCTGTTTTTT. This gives the protein CASSPEVTGVLGGELFF.

The chain has TRBV7-9 and TRBJ1-2; a possible D gene is TRBD1 (6 bases). Trimming cost V 2 bases and J 3 bases, with 13 bases left between them. CDR1 is SEHNR and CDR2 is FQNEAQ in the germline V gene (reference sequence). The CDR3 spans 15 residues. The CDR3 nucleotides read TGTGCCAGCAGCTTATCTGACAGGCTTGACTATGGCTACACCTTC. It is translated as CASSLSDRLDYGYTF.

V usage is TRBV12-5 and J usage is TRBJ1-1; TRBD1 is a possible D gene (5 bases). Germline CDR1 reads LGHNT; CDR2 reads FRNRAP. The CDR3 runs to 13 residues. Trimming stripped 6 bases from V and 1 base from J, with 9 bases between. CDR3 in amino acids: CASGPQGNTEAFF. The CDR3 DNA follows: TGTGCTAGTGGCCCGCAGGGGAACACTGAAGCTTTCTTT.

The chain uses TRBV5-1 and TRBJ1-6; D might be TRBD1 (5 bases). The CDR3 consists of 15 residues. Germline V gene sequence: CDR1 SGHRS, CDR2 YFSETQ. The V and J ends lost 0 bases and 9 bases respectively, with 13 bases between them. The CDR3 reads CASSLGAGFSSPLHF. CDR3 bases: TGCGCCAGCAGCTTGGGTGCAGGGTTTAGTTCACCCCTCCACTTT.